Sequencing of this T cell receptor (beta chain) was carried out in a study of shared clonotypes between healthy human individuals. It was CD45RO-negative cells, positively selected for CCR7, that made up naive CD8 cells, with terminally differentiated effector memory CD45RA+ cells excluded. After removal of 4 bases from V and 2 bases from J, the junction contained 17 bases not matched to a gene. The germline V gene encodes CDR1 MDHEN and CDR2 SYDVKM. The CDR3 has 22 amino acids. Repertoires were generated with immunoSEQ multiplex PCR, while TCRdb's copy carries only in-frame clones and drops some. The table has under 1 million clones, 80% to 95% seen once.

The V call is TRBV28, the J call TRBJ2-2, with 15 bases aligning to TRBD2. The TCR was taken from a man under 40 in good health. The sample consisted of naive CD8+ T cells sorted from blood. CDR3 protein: CASSWGSRTSGRAGYNTGELFF. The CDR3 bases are TGTGCCAGCAGTTGGGGAAGCCGGACTAGCGGGAGGGCTGGTTATAACACCGGGGAGCTGTTTTTT.